Here is one T cell receptor beta chain with its context. Its antigen is not known. Trimming removed 2 bases from V and 0 bases from J, with 13 bases in between. The CDR3 spans 16 residues. Germline CDR1 and CDR2: SNHLY and FYNNEI. UMIs and sample barcodes were carried by the TCR alpha and TCR beta cDNA libraries that 5'RACE produced using constant-segment primers. Via MiXCR, TCRdb re-called the 5' RACE reads, giving one row per CDR3 protein. The data contain roughly 180,000 distinct CDR3 sequences, roughly 10% of them singletons. This sample stems from a study of T-cell memory formation after mild COVID-19. Whole-study results and caveats: Day 15 to 85 contractors were CD4/CD8 balanced; later expanders leaned CD4+. Researchers report contracting CD4+ clones mostly in CM and EM, with CD8+ clones in EMRA.

The sequencing input was PBMCs or a T cell subset sorted from them (not recorded which). This receptor was identified in a man aged 18-30 years who had mild COVID-19 (a few samples of this study predate the infection). Cell type and time point are not known. The V and J genes are TRBV2 and TRBJ1-1; no clear D. The CDR3 loop is CASSENGVGLNTEAFF. The CDR3 region has the DNA TGTGCCAGCAGTGAAAATGGCGTAGGTCTGAACACTGAAGCTTTCTTT.